This paragraph covers one TCR beta chain sequence. This sample is part of a study of cytotoxic CD8 clonotypes in ibrutinib-treated CLL. V shed 8 bases and J shed 3 bases, with 10 bases lying between them. The CDR3 has 12 amino acids. Germline V gives CDR1 MNHEY, CDR2 SVGAGI. The method was immunoSEQ multiplex PCR; TCRdb's version includes in-frame clones alone and lacks a portion of them. The data hold just over 200,000 clones, with about four fifths observed a single time. The sample consisted of PBMCs, taken after 12 months of ibrutinib treatment. This TCR derives from a human donor with chronic lymphocytic leukemia. V usage is TRBV6-5 and J usage is TRBJ1-1; D gene uncertain. The CDR3 nucleotides are TGTGCCAGCTATCGGGGTGACACTGAAGCTTTCTTT. It yields the protein CASYRGDTEAFF.